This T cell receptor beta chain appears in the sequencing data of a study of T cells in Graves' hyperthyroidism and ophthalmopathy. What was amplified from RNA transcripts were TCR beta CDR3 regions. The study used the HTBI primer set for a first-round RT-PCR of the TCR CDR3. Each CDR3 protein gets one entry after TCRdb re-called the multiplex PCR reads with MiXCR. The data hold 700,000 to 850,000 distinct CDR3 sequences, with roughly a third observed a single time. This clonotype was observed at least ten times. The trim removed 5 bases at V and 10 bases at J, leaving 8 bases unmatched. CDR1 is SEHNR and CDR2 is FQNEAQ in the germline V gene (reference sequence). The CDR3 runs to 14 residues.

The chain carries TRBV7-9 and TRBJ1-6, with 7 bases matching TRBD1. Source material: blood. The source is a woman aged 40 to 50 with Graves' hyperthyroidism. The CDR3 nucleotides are TGTGCCAGCAGCCTCCATCAGGGGGACTCACCCCTCCACTTT. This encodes CASSLHQGDSPLHF.